This T cell receptor beta chain appears in the sequencing data of a study of T cell repertoires in cytomegalovirus infection. In regard to this clonotype: The target antigen is unknown.

The CDR3 has 14 residues. V shed 6 bases, J shed 6 bases, and the junction held 9 bases outside the gene matches. Germline CDR1 and CDR2: MNHEY and SVGEGT. TCRdb recomputed calls from the reads with MiXCR, one row per CDR3 protein. This table has around 110,000 distinct CDR3 sequences, roughly a tenth appearing once. This receptor was obtained from a human donor in good health (CMV status not recorded). Some clones in this sample may be carry-over from other donors' samples. Sample: PBMCs, sequenced either directly or after in vitro stimulation (not recorded which). This chain joins TRBV6-2 or TRBV6-3 and TRBJ1-1; 8 nucleotides align to TRBD1. CDR3 sequence: CASRTGTGNPEAFF. The CDR3 nucleotides are TGTGCCAGCAGAACCGGGACAGGAAATCCTGAAGCTTTCTTT.